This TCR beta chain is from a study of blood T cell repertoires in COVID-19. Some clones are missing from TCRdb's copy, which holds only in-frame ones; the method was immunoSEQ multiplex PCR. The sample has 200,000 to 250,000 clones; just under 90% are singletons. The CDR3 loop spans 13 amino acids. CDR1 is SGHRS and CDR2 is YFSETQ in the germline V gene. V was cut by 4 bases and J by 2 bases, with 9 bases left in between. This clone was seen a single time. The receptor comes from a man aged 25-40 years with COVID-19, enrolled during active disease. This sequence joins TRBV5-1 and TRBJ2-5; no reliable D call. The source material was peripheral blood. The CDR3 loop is CASSPLIQETQYF. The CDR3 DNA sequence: TGCGCCAGCAGCCCACTGATACAAGAGACCCAGTACTTC.